The entry below describes one TCR beta chain. The data were obtained in a study of blood T cell repertoires in COVID-19. In the study overall: Spain, Italy and the United States supplied samples that represented acute and convalescent COVID-19. PBMCs, B-cell-depleted T cells, or T cells provided the cDNA or gDNA that made up the material.

Authors' methods: Estimated nucleated cell counts came from reference gene primer amplification. TCRdb's copy holds only in-frame clones and misses some; the assay was immunoSEQ multiplex PCR. V, J and clone size are those of that table, while D and trimming were read from the DNA. The sample lists 150,000 to 200,000 clones; around four fifths were seen once. From germline, CDR1 is SGHDN and CDR2 FVKESK. The CDR3 length is 15 residues. V gave up 4 bases and J gave up 7 bases; unmatched junction bases: 6. The chain combines TRBV14 with TRBJ2-2, with TRBD2 matching 10 bases. Sequencing was done on a sample of peripheral blood. The sequence was obtained from a woman aged 25 to 39 with acute or convalescent COVID-19. This CDR3 reads CASSPGSGRVGELFF. The CDR3 DNA reads as TGTGCCAGCAGCCCCGGAAGCGGGAGGGTCGGGGAGCTGTTTTTT.